This TCR beta chain is drawn from a study of T cell responses to AZD1222 COVID-19 vaccine. The study's findings and limits: Most donors were white British and more were female, and clonal diversity was possibly underestimated. Researchers report vaccine-associated CD4 TCRs spanning spike, with dominance at 160-218 and 743-854. Repertoire sampling occurred only after the peak T cell response.

Some clones are missing from TCRdb's copy, which holds only in-frame ones; the method was immunoSEQ multiplex PCR. The repertoire holds 100,000 to 150,000 clones, with 90% as singletons. The CDR3 covers 15 residues. Trimming stripped 0 bases from V and 2 bases from J, with 8 bases between. In germline, CDR1 is LNHNV, CDR2 YYDKDF (reference sequence). With respect to this clone: Its specificity is not known.

The sequence was obtained from an adult in good health. V and J are TRBV15 and TRBJ1-5; no definite D call. The sample consisted of peripheral blood, taken on day 0 of MenACWY control vaccination. CDR3 sequence: CATSRDQGRNQPQHF. In nucleotides, the CDR3 is TGTGCCACCAGCAGAGATCAAGGGCGCAATCAGCCCCAGCATTTT.